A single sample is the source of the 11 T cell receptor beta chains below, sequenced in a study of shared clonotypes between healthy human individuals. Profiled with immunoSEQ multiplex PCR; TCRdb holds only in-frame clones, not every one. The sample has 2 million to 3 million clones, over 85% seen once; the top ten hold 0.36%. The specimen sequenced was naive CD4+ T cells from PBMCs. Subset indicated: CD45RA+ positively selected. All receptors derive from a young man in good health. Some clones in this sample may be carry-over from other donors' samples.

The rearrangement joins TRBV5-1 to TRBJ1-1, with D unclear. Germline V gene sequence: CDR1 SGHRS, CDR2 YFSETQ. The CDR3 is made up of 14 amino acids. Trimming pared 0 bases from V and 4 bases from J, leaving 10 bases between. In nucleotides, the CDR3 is TGCGCCAGCAGCTTGGCTTTAGTAGGCACTGAAGCTTTCTTT. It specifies CASSLALVGTEAFF.

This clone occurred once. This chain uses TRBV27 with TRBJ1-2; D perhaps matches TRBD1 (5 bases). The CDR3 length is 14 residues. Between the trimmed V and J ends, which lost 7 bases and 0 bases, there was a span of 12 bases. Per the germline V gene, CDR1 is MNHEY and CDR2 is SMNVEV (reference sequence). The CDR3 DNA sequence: TGTGCCAGCAAACCGACGGGGGCTAACTATGGCTACACCTTC. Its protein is CASKPTGANYGYTF.

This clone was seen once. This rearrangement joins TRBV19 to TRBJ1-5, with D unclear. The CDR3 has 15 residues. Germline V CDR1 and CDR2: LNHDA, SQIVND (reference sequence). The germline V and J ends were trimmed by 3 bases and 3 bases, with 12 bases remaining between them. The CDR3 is CASSMGHMTNQPQHF. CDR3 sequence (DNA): TGTGCCAGTAGTATGGGTCATATGACCAATCAGCCCCAGCATTTT.

The CDR3 here is CASSPSSGPNEQYF. The CDR3 region has the DNA TGCGCCAGCAGCCCATCCAGCGGGCCCAACGAGCAGTACTTC. J is TRBJ2-7 and V is TRBV5-1; D is possibly TRBD2 (6 bases). The CDR3 length is 14 residues. Trimming took off 4 bases at V and 5 bases at J, with 16 bases between the two ends. Per germline, CDR1 SGHRS and CDR2 YFSETQ.

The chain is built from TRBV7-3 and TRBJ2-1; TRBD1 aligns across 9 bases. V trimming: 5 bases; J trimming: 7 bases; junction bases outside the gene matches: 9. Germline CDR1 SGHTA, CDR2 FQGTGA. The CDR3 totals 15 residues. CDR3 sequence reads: CASSPRQGVWNEQFF. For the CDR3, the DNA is TGTGCCAGCAGCCCCCGACAGGGGGTGTGGAATGAGCAGTTCTTC.

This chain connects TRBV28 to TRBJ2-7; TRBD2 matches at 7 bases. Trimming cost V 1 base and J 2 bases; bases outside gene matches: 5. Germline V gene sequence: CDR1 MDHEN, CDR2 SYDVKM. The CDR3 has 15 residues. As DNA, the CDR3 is TGTGCCAGCAGTTTATCCAAGGGACTAACCTACGAGCAGTACTTC. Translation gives CASSLSKGLTYEQYF.

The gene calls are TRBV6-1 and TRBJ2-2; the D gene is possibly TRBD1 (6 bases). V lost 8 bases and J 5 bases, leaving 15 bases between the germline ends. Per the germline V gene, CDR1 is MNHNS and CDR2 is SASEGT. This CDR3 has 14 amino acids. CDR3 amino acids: CASARSGVTGELFF. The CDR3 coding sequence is TGTGCCAGCGCAAGATCAGGGGTAACCGGGGAGCTGTTTTTT.

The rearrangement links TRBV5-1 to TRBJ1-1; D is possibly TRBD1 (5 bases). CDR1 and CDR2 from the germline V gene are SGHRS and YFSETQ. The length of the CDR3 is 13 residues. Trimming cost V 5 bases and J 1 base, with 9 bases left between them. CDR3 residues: CASRYGGNTEAFF. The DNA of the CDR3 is TGCGCCAGCAGGTACGGGGGGAACACTGAAGCTTTCTTT.

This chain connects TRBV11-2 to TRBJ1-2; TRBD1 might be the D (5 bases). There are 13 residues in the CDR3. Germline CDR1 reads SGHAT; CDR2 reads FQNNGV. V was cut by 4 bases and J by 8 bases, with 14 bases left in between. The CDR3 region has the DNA TGTGCCAGCAGCTCGCTCCCATGGGACGGCTACACCTTC. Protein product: CASSSLPWDGYTF.

The CDR3 is CASSDIPTEQYF. The CDR3 nucleotides read TGCGCCAGCAGTGATATCCCGACCGAGCAGTACTTC. The chain is built from TRBV5-1 and TRBJ2-7; D not certain. This CDR3 region has 12 residues. The germline V gene encodes CDR1 SGHRS and CDR2 YFSETQ. With 5 bases removed from V and 6 bases from J, the gap between germline ends came to 12 bases.

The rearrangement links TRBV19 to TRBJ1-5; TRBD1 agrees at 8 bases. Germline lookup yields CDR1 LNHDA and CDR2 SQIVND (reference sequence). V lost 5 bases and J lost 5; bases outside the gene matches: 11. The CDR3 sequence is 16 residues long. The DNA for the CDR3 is TGTGCCAGTAGTGGATTTCTCGGACAGGGCTATCAGCCCCAGCATTTT. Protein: CASSGFLGQGYQPQHF.